Below are 8 T cell receptor beta chains sequenced from a single sample in a study of shared clonotypes between healthy human individuals. Repertoires were generated with immunoSEQ multiplex PCR, while TCRdb's copy carries only in-frame clones and drops some. The sample has approximately 1,000,000 clones, approximately 80% seen once. Source material: memory CD4+ T cells from PBMCs. Subset: CD45RA-negative fraction. The source is a man aged 18 to 29 in good health. Some clones in this sample may be carry-over from other donors' samples.

V and J are TRBV7-9 and TRBJ2-7; D unclear. The CDR3 is made up of 14 amino acids. Trimming took off 1 base at V and 5 bases at J, with 12 bases between the two ends. Germline CDR1 is SEHNR and CDR2 is FQNEAQ (reference sequence). The CDR3 DNA is TGTGCCAGCAGCTTAGTTGGGGTATCCCACGAGCAGTACTTC. Amino acid sequence: CASSLVGVSHEQYF.

The chain joins TRBV29-1 to TRBJ2-3; 7 bases map to TRBD1. The CDR3 is 15 amino acids. The germline gives CDR1 SQVTM, CDR2 ANQGSEA. V gave up 3 bases and J gave up 5 bases; unmatched junction bases: 11. The CDR3 region has the DNA TGCAGCGTTGAGGGAACAGGGGAAAACCAAGATACGCAGTATTTT. This sequence encodes CSVEGTGENQDTQYF.

The sample holds a few counts of this clone. The rearrangement links TRBV14 to TRBJ2-2, with D perhaps TRBD1 or TRBD2 (5 bases each). Germline CDR1 reads SGHDN; CDR2 reads FVKESK. Trimming cost V 3 bases and J 2 bases, with 13 bases left between them. The CDR3 sequence is 16 residues long. CDR3 nucleotides: TGTGCCAGCAGCCAGATGGGACGGGGAAACACCGGGGAGCTGTTTTTT. As protein: CASSQMGRGNTGELFF.

V is TRBV11-3 and J is TRBJ2-7; maybe TRBD2 (6 bases). The CDR3 is 13 residues long. Trimming cost V 1 base and J 6 bases, with 10 bases left between them. The germline gives CDR1 SGHNT, CDR2 YENEEA. The CDR3 DNA reads TGTGCCAGCAGCTTAGTTATCGGGGGCGAGCAGTACTTC. This encodes CASSLVIGGEQYF.

The chain has TRBV7-9 and TRBJ1-1; maybe TRBD1 (5 bases). V lost 5 bases, J lost 1 base, and 11 bases lay in between. This CDR3 has 14 residues. In germline, CDR1 is SEHNR, CDR2 FQNEAQ (reference sequence). The CDR3 coding sequence is TGTGCCAGCAGCCAACCGGGACCGAACACTGAAGCTTTCTTT. Translated, it gives CASSQPGPNTEAFF.

This clone was observed a few times. V gene TRBV7-8 combines with J gene TRBJ1-5; TRBD1 is a possible D gene (5 bases). The V and J ends lost 0 bases and 5 bases respectively, with 14 bases between them. Germline V gene sequence: CDR1 SGHVS, CDR2 FQNEAQ. The CDR3 extends over 16 amino acids. CDR3 amino acids: CASSLAAPWGDQPQHF. The CDR3 bases are TGTGCCAGCAGCTTAGCGGCACCCTGGGGGGATCAGCCCCAGCATTTT. Combining the CDR3 with reference TRBV7-8 and TRBJ1-5 gives the whole variable domain GAGVSQSPRYKVAKRGQDVALRCDPISGHVSLFWYQQALGQGPEFLTYFQNEAQLDKSGLPSDRFFAERPEGSVSTLKIQRTQQEDSAVYLCASSLAAPWGDQPQHFGDGTRLSIL.

This chain links TRBV9 with TRBJ2-5, with 15 bases fitting TRBD2. Germline lookup yields CDR1 SGDLS and CDR2 YYNGEE. Trimming cost V 4 bases and J 5 bases; bases outside gene matches: 9. The CDR3 loop spans 17 amino acids. CDR3 protein: CASSRGLAGGVVETQYF. The CDR3, as DNA: TGTGCCAGCAGCAGAGGACTAGCGGGAGGGGTGGTGGAGACCCAGTACTTC.

The chain has TRBV25-1 and TRBJ2-5; D gene uncertain. This CDR3 contains 13 residues. V was shortened by 3 bases and J by 5 bases, with 10 bases between the two germline ends. From germline, CDR1 is MGHDK and CDR2 SYGVNS. CDR3 nucleotide sequence: TGTGCCAGCAGTGATAGGTTCGGTGAGACCCAGTACTTC. Encoded protein: CASSDRFGETQYF.